The TCR beta chain under discussion was sequenced for a study of blood T cell repertoires in COVID-19. Study-wide background: Sample material is recorded as cDNA or gDNA derived from T cells, B-cell-depleted T cells, or PBMCs.

Here immunoSEQ multiplex PCR was the method, and the copy in TCRdb shows in-frame clones only, minus some. The sample lists approximately 64,000 clones, roughly 91% seen once, with around 10% in the top ten. Trimming cost V 11 bases and J 4 bases; bases outside gene matches: 14. Germline V gene lookup returns CDR1 MNHEY and CDR2 SVGAGI. The CDR3 spans 14 residues. Sequencing input: PBMCs or T cells enriched from blood (not recorded which). This sequence joins TRBV6-5 and TRBJ2-7; 7 positions match TRBD2. This TCR was recovered from a woman between 40 and 50 years old who had recovered from COVID-19. CDR3 bases: TGTGCCGGCGGGGGAGGTCAGACACTTTACGAGCAGTACTTC. It encodes CAGGGGQTLYEQYF.